The present TCR beta chain was sequenced within a study of cytomegalovirus exposure and HLA in healthy donors. Study-wide points: One variant, a missense change in DCLRE1C, was linked in a later analysis to TCR beta V- and J-gene trimming. Several of the most significant clusters appeared, in a later analysis, to be linked to common viral pathogens. Per published accounts, TCR beta sequences correctly predicted the HLA-A and HLA-B alleles of most subjects.

Of note for this clone: Antigen unknown.

The V gene lost 6 bases and the J gene lost 6 bases, with 11 bases spanning the gap. The CDR3 is made up of 13 amino acids. Germline values: CDR1 SNHLY, CDR2 FYNNEI. 13 Jbeta primers and 60 Vbeta primers were used for the PCR. TCRdb's copy holds only in-frame clones and misses some; the assay was immunoSEQ multiplex PCR. The sample includes over 50,000 clones, roughly 70% of them seen just once. The source is a man in his forties or fifties in good health and CMV-seropositive. This chain links TRBV2 with TRBJ1-4; no clear D gene. The sequenced sample was PBMCs. CDR3 coding DNA: TGTGCCAGCAGACGACAAGTCCATGAAAAACTGTTTTTT. It specifies CASRRQVHEKLFF.